Each of the 31 T cell receptor beta chains below was sequenced from the same sample in a study of Graves' ophthalmopathy and Graves' hyperthyroidism (dated by TCRdb to between 2017 and 2018). Sequencing was carried out with an Illumina HiSeq 2000. TCR beta CDR3 regions were amplified from RNA transcripts for repertoire sequencing. A first-round RT-PCR used HTBI primers with the Qiagen OneStep RT-PCR kit, followed by a second-round multiplex PCR, size selection and purification. TCRdb trimmed the raw reads at Q25, called clones with MiXCR and kept productive beta chains. Each CDR3 protein appears once, grouped with its most common genes and DNA. Counted in this sample were about 400,000 distinct CDR3 sequences; approximately 20% of them appeared once. The ten largest make up around 1.4% of the sample. The sample was peripheral blood. All receptors derive from a woman between 18 and 29 years old with Graves' ophthalmopathy. Donor details come from another sample of the same person, matched by shared clones.

This clonotype was counted many times. The genes are TRBV6-4 and TRBJ1-5; 11 nucleotides agree with TRBD1. CDR1 is MRHNA and CDR2 is SNTAGT in the germline V gene. The CDR3 spans 14 residues. The trim removed 2 bases at V and 6 bases at J, leaving 0 bases unmatched. The DNA of the CDR3 is TGTGCCAGCAGTGACGGGACAGGGGGTCAGCCCCAGCATTTT. It yields the protein CASSDGTGGQPQHF.

This clonotype came up many times. The rearrangement joins TRBV3-1 to TRBJ1-1; 7 bases match TRBD1. Germline V gene lookup returns CDR1 LGHDT and CDR2 YNNKEL (reference sequence). This CDR3 is 16 amino acids long. J lost 5 bases, V lost 3 bases, and 12 bases had no gene match. As DNA, the CDR3 is TGTGCCAGCAGCCACCTCTCGGCAGGGGGATATACTGAAGCTTTCTTT. Translation gives CASSHLSAGGYTEAFF.

This clonotype was observed many times. The chain links TRBV10-3 to TRBJ2-7; 7 nucleotides agree with TRBD1. Germline CDR1 ENHRY, CDR2 SYGVKD. J lost 2 bases, V lost 6 bases, and 4 bases had no gene match. The CDR3 sequence is 13 residues long. The CDR3 loop is CAISLGTAYEQYF. CDR3 DNA sequence: TGTGCCATCAGCCTGGGGACAGCCTACGAGCAGTACTTC.

The rearrangement uses TRBV6-2 or TRBV6-3 and TRBJ1-2; 10 nucleotides line up with TRBD1. CDR1 and CDR2 from the germline V gene are MNHEY and SVGEGT. The ends lost 6 bases at V and 4 bases at J; junction bases unmatched: 5. This CDR3 contains 14 residues. The CDR3 DNA sequence: TGTGCCAGCAGCTGGACAGGGGGAACCTATGGCTACACCTTC. Its protein is CASSWTGGTYGYTF.

This clonotype was picked up many times. This chain joins TRBV29-1 and TRBJ2-5, with 12 bases fitting TRBD2. CDR1 is SQVTM and CDR2 is ANQGSEA in the germline V gene. V was pared by 6 bases and J by 4 bases, with 9 bases of the junction left unmatched. The CDR3 covers 15 residues. The CDR3 DNA reads as TGCAGCGTCTACCGGACTAGCGGGATACGAGAGACCCAGTACTTC. Its protein is CSVYRTSGIRETQYF.

In this sample, this clonotype turned up many times. The chain has TRBV7-2 and TRBJ2-7; D is unresolved. This CDR3 region has 15 residues. Germline V gene sequence: CDR1 SGHTA, CDR2 FQGNSA. With 1 base removed from V and 0 bases from J, the gap between germline ends came to 10 bases. The CDR3 here is CASSLVADSSYEQYF. CDR3 nucleotides: TGTGCCAGCAGCTTAGTCGCCGATAGCTCCTACGAGCAGTACTTC.

As to this clonotype: This may be a read error, as it is one base from a much larger clone. The missing conserved phenylalanine or tryptophan at the end of this CDR3 makes a read error likely. The chain carries TRBV6-1 and TRBJ1-2, with D perhaps TRBD1 (5 bases). The V end was cut by 6 bases, the J end by 8 bases, with 16 bases between. This CDR3 spans 13 amino acids. CDR1 and CDR2 from the germline V gene are MNHNS and SASEGT. In nucleotides, the CDR3 is TGTGCCAGCAGGGGCCGCGAGGGGTCGGGCTACACCTCC. It yields the protein CASRGREGSGYTS.

This clonotype was counted at least ten times. This rearrangement joins TRBV6-5 to TRBJ1-2; D is ambiguous. This CDR3 region has 16 residues. Germline lookup yields CDR1 MNHEY and CDR2 SVGAGI. Deletions cut 0 bases from V and 2 bases from J, with 13 bases between. DNA for the CDR3: TGTGCCAGCAGTTACTCGGAAGGAAAGACGAACTATGGCTACACCTTC. Its translation: CASSYSEGKTNYGYTF.

There are many counts of this clonotype. This chain's CDR3 is CASSQGAAQETQYF. The DNA of the CDR3 is TGTGCCAGCTCTCAGGGGGCTGCCCAAGAGACCCAGTACTTC. The chain recombines TRBV6-1 with TRBJ2-5; 8 nucleotides agree with TRBD1. This CDR3 comprises 14 residues. The trim removed 8 bases at V and 1 base at J, leaving 6 bases unmatched. Germline CDR1 and CDR2: MNHNS and SASEGT.

This clonotype has a count of ten or more. The chain is built from TRBV7-9 and TRBJ2-2; D ambiguous. The CDR3 sequence is 15 residues long. Germline CDR1 SEHNR, CDR2 FQNEAQ (reference sequence). The ends were cut back, 5 bases at V and 5 bases at J, with 15 bases in the middle. The CDR3 DNA sequence: TGTGCCAGCAGCGCGCACGGACGAAATACCGGGGAGCTGTTTTTT. Its translation: CASSAHGRNTGELFF. The full variable domain, completed using reference TRBV7-9 and TRBJ2-2, is DTGVSQNPRHKITKRGQNVTFRCDPISEHNRLYWYRQTLGQGPEFLTYFQNEAQLEKSRLLSDRFSAERPKGSFSTLEIQRTEQGDSAMYLCASSAHGRNTGELFFGEGSRLTVL.

This clonotype has at least ten counts. V and J are TRBV12-3 or TRBV12-4 and TRBJ1-1; D gene uncertain. The CDR3 spans 15 residues. The V and J ends lost 4 bases and 8 bases respectively, with 20 bases between them. CDR3 residues: CASSSQPPGEGEAFF. Written as DNA, the CDR3 is TGTGCCAGCAGTTCCCAGCCCCCCGGGGAAGGGGAAGCTTTCTTT.

This chain uses TRBV7-9 with TRBJ2-5; D is undetermined. CDR3 length: 12 residues. The V end lost 4 bases, the J end lost 2 bases, and 5 bases lay between the germline ends. Germline V CDR1 and CDR2: SEHNR, FQNEAQ (reference sequence). CDR3 sequence reads: CASSYRQETQYF. For the CDR3, the DNA is TGTGCCAGCAGCTACAGACAAGAGACCCAGTACTTC.

This clonotype was seen a few times. The CDR3 here is CSVDSDGYEQYF. The CDR3 bases are TGCAGCGTAGATTCGGACGGCTACGAGCAGTACTTC. The chain recombines TRBV29-1 with TRBJ2-7; no clear D gene. Trimming took off 6 bases at V and 3 bases at J, with 12 bases between the two ends. The CDR3 is 12 residues long. Germline V gene lookup returns CDR1 SQVTM and CDR2 ANQGSEA.

This clonotype was detected ten times or more. The V call is TRBV6-5, the J call TRBJ1-2; no definite D call. The CDR3 runs 16 residues. Between the trimmed V and J ends, which lost 2 bases and 5 bases, there was a span of 18 bases. Germline V gives CDR1 MNHEY, CDR2 SVGAGI. This CDR3 reads CASSYPQSTGRYGYTF. The CDR3 nucleotides are TGTGCCAGCAGTTACCCTCAATCGACGGGGAGATATGGCTACACCTTC.

The gene calls are TRBV7-3 and TRBJ2-7; 7 nucleotides agree with TRBD1. This CDR3 comprises 15 residues. From germline, CDR1 is SGHTA and CDR2 FQGTGA. After removal of 5 bases from V and 0 bases from J, the junction contained 7 bases not matched to a gene. The CDR3 bases are TGTGCCAGCAGCGCCGGGACAGCCCCCTCCTACGAGCAGTACTTC. Translated, it gives CASSAGTAPSYEQYF.

Ten or more counts support this clonotype. The chain has TRBV4-1 and TRBJ2-7; TRBD2 matches 8 bases. Germline CDR1 MGHRA, CDR2 YSYEKL. Germline trimming cut 4 bases from V and 2 bases from J; bases unmatched to any gene: 13. The CDR3 covers 17 residues. The CDR3 loop is CASSPVPLSGSPYEQYF. The CDR3 nucleotides read TGCGCCAGCAGCCCAGTCCCCTTAAGCGGGAGTCCCTACGAGCAGTACTTC.

In this sample, this clonotype turned up many times. V and J are TRBV27 and TRBJ2-5, with D possibly being TRBD1 (6 bases). Trimming left V 11 bases short and J 1 base short, with 14 bases between. This CDR3 comprises 13 residues. Germline V gene lookup returns CDR1 MNHEY and CDR2 SMNVEV (reference sequence). The CDR3 is CAAGRTAQETQYF. The CDR3 DNA is TGTGCCGCTGGGCGGACAGCCCAAGAGACCCAGTACTTC.

Many counts were recorded for this clonotype. V and J are TRBV7-6 and TRBJ1-2; D possibly corresponds to TRBD1 (6 bases). V lost 5 bases and J 3 bases, leaving 16 bases between the germline ends. Germline V gene data show CDR1 as SGHVS and CDR2 as FNYEAQ. The CDR3 has 15 amino acids. The DNA for the CDR3 is TGTGCCAGCAGCCGCGGGCCACAGGGCTACTATGGCTACACCTTC. Translating it yields CASSRGPQGYYGYTF.

The CDR3 reads CSASGVGRGPTSTDTQYF. The CDR3, as DNA: TGCAGTGCTAGTGGGGTAGGGAGGGGGCCTACTAGCACAGATACGCAGTATTTT. The J gene is TRBJ2-3, the V gene TRBV20-1, with D possibly being TRBD1 or TRBD2 (7 bases each). The CDR3 sequence is 18 residues long. Trimming took off 3 bases at V and 0 bases at J, with 22 bases between the two ends. Germline V gene data show CDR1 as DFQATT and CDR2 as SNEGSKA (reference sequence).

This clonotype was observed many times. The genes are TRBV4-2 and TRBJ1-1; 9 nucleotides agree with TRBD1. Germline CDR1 LGHNA, CDR2 YNFKEQ. The CDR3 extends over 13 amino acids. V was clipped by 5 bases and J by 12 bases; unmatched bases: 10. In DNA form, the CDR3 reads TGTGCCAGCAGCAAAACAGGGGGCGCGGGGACTTTCTTT. It specifies CASSKTGGAGTFF.

There are a few counts of this clonotype. The rearrangement links TRBV12-3 or TRBV12-4 to TRBJ2-7, with 7 positions matching TRBD1. The CDR3 is 16 residues long. Trimming cost V 2 bases and J 5 bases; bases outside gene matches: 12. In DNA, the CDR3 is TGTGCCAGCAGTTTAAGGAACAGGGGAGTAGAGGACGAGCAGTACTTC. It codes for CASSLRNRGVEDEQYF.

This clonotype was detected a few times. Here the CDR3 reads CAWTQGVEAEQYF. The CDR3 region has the DNA TGTGCCTGGACTCAGGGGGTTGAGGCCGAGCAGTACTTC. The chain has TRBV30 and TRBJ2-7, with 7 bases matching TRBD1. V trimming: 4 bases; J trimming: 6 bases; junction bases outside the gene matches: 9. The CDR3 consists of 13 residues. The germline gives CDR1 GTSNPN, CDR2 SVGIG (reference sequence).

This clonotype has ten or more counts. The chain carries TRBV6-1 and TRBJ2-7; either TRBD1 or TRBD2 may fit D (5 bases each). In germline, CDR1 is MNHNS, CDR2 SASEGT. This CDR3 spans 16 amino acids. The V end was cut by 4 bases, the J end by 1 base, with 17 bases between. The CDR3 coding sequence is TGTGCCAGCAGTGCGGGACGAATCCCGTCGTCCTACGAGCAGTACTTC. It encodes CASSAGRIPSSYEQYF.

This clonotype was found many times. V is TRBV6-5 and J is TRBJ2-2, with D perhaps matching TRBD1 (6 bases). The CDR3 spans 15 residues. Trimming pared 2 bases from V and 1 base from J, leaving 8 bases between. Germline assignment: CDR1 MNHEY and CDR2 SVGAGI. The CDR3 coding sequence is TGTGCCAGCAGTTACCAACAGGGGAACACCGGGGAGCTGTTTTTT. Amino acids: CASSYQQGNTGELFF.

This clonotype was seen many times. The V gene is TRBV6-1, the J gene TRBJ1-1; no clear D gene. The CDR3 runs to 14 residues. Trimming shortened V by 4 bases and J by 1 base, and 10 bases separated the two germline ends. The germline V gene encodes CDR1 MNHNS and CDR2 SASEGT. The CDR3 DNA follows: TGTGCCAGCAGTGCCGGCGTAGAGAACACTGAAGCTTTCTTT. It specifies CASSAGVENTEAFF.

The table lists this clonotype with many counts. V is TRBV2 and J is TRBJ2-2; 7 nucleotides match TRBD1. V lost 7 bases to trimming and J lost 6 bases; unmatched junction nucleotides: 5. The CDR3 extends over 13 amino acids. CDR1 SNHLY and CDR2 FYNNEI come from the germline V gene. The CDR3 spells CASNRGNAGELFF. CDR3 sequence (DNA): TGTGCCAGCAACAGGGGTAACGCCGGGGAGCTGTTTTTT.

Many counts were recorded for this clonotype. One end of the junction does not line up with germline, which may come from a read error. The rearrangement joins TRBV4-1 to TRBJ2-4, with 8 positions matching TRBD2. Germline CDR1 is MGHRA and CDR2 is YSYEKL. This CDR3 is 12 amino acids long. The chain's CDR3 is CASSHNGGEEFF. In DNA form, the CDR3 reads TGCGCCAGCAGCCACAACGGGGGGGAGGAGTTCTTC.

This clonotype was recorded at least ten times. The chain recombines TRBV4-1 with TRBJ2-7, with D perhaps given as TRBD1 or TRBD2 (6 bases each). Germline CDR1 reads MGHRA; CDR2 reads YSYEKL. This CDR3 spans 14 amino acids. The V gene lost 1 base and the J gene lost 6 bases, with 13 bases spanning the gap. In nucleotides, the CDR3 is TGCGCCAGCAGCCAAGGAACTGGGGGGCGCGAGCAGTACTTC. As protein: CASSQGTGGREQYF.

This clonotype has a count of ten or more. The chain is built from TRBV20-1 and TRBJ1-1; TRBD1 is a possible D gene (6 bases). This CDR3 comprises 13 residues. Per the germline V gene, CDR1 is DFQATT and CDR2 is SNEGSKA (reference sequence). The V end lost 6 bases, the J end lost 11 bases, and 22 bases lay between the germline ends. Here the CDR3 reads CSAYRVQLKEAFF. DNA of the CDR3: TGCAGTGCCTACAGGGTTCAACTCAAGGAGGCTTTCTTT.

The chain carries TRBV7-2 and TRBJ1-1, with D uncertain. V was pared by 6 bases and J by 3 bases, with 14 bases between. CDR3 size: 14 residues. Looked up from germline, CDR1 is SGHTA and CDR2 is FQGNSA. The CDR3 region is CASRRGSWDTEAFF. For the CDR3, the DNA is TGTGCCAGCAGGAGAGGATCTTGGGACACTGAAGCTTTCTTT.

This clonotype was counted at least ten times. V is TRBV6-4 and J is TRBJ2-3, with TRBD1 matching over 9 bases. This CDR3 has 14 residues. Germline assignment: CDR1 MRHNA and CDR2 SNTAGT. Unmatched junction bases numbered 0, after V lost 4 bases and J lost 1 base. The CDR3 nucleotides read TGTGCCAGCAGTGGGACAGGGGGCACAGATACGCAGTATTTT. It yields the protein CASSGTGGTDTQYF.